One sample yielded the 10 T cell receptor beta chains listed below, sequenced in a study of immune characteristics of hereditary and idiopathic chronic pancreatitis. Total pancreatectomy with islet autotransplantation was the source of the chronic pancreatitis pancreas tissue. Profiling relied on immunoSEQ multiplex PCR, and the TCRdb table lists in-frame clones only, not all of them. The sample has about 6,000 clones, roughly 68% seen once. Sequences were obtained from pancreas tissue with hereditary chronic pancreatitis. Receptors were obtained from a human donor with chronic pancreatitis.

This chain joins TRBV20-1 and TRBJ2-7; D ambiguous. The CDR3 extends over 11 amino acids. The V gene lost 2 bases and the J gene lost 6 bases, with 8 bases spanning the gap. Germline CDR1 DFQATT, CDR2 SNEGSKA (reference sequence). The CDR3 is CSARNRAEQYF. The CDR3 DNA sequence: TGCAGTGCTAGAAACCGGGCCGAGCAGTACTTC.

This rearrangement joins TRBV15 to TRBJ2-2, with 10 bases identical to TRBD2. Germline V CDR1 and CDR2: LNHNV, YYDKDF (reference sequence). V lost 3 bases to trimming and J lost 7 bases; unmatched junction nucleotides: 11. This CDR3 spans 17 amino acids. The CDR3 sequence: CATSRMLAGDVVGELFF. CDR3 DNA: TGTGCCACCAGCAGGATGCTAGCGGGGGATGTTGTCGGGGAGCTGTTTTTT. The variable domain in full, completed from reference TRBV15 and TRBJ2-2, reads DAMVIQNPRYQVTQFGKPVTLSCSQTLNHNVMYWYQQKSSQAPKLLFHYYDKDFNNEADTPDNFQSRRPNTSFCFLDIRSPGLGDTAMYLCATSRMLAGDVVGELFFGEGSRLTVL.

The CDR3 is CASRLTRGPRTEAFF. DNA of the CDR3: TGTGCCAGTAGGCTCACCAGGGGGCCGAGGACTGAAGCTTTCTTT. The chain recombines TRBV19 with TRBJ1-1; TRBD1 matches 8 bases. With V trimmed by 6 bases and J by 5 bases, 11 bases remained unmatched. CDR1 LNHDA and CDR2 SQIVND come from the germline V gene (reference sequence). The CDR3 totals 15 residues.

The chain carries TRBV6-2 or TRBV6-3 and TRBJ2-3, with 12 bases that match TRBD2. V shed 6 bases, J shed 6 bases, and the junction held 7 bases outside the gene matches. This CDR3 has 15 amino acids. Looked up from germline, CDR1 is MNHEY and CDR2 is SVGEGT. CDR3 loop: CASSPTSGGYDTQYF. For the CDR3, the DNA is TGTGCCAGCAGCCCCACTAGCGGGGGGTACGATACGCAGTATTTT.

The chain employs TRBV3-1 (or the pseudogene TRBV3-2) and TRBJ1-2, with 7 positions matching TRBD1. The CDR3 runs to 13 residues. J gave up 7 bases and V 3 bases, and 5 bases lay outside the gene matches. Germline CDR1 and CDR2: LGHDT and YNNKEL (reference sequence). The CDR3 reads CASSHGRTGGYTF. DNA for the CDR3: TGTGCCAGCAGCCATGGGAGGACAGGTGGCTACACCTTC.

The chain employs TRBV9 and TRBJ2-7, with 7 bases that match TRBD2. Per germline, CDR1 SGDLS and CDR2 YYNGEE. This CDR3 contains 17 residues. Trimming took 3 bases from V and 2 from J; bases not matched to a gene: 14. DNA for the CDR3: TGTGCCAGCAGCGCCCCCCAGGGCGGGGGAGACCCCTACGAGCAGTACTTC. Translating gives CASSAPQGGGDPYEQYF. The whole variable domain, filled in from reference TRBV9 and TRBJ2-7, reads DSGVTQTPKHLITATGQRVTLRCSPRSGDLSVYWYQQSLDQGLQFLIQYYNGEERAKGNILERFSAQQFPDLHSELNLSSLELGDSALYFCASSAPQGGGDPYEQYFGPGTRLTVT.

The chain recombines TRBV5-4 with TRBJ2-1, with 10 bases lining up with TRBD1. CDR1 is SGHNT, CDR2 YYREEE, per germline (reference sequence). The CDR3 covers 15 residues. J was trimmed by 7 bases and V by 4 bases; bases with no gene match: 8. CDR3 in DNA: TGTGCCAGCAGCCCACCGGGACAGGGGATAAATGAGCAGTTCTTC. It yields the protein CASSPPGQGINEQFF. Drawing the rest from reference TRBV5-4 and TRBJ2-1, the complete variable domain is ETGVTQSPTHLIKTRGQQVTLRCSSQSGHNTVSWYQQALGQGPQFIFQYYREEENGRGNFPPRFSGLQFPNYSSELNVNALELDDSALYLCASSPPGQGINEQFFGPGTRLTVL.

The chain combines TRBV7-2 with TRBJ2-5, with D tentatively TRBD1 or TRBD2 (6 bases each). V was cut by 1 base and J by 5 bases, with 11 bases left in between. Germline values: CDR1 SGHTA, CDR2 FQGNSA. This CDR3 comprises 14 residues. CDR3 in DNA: TGTGCCAGCAGCTTAGGGGGGGCCAAGGAGACCCAGTACTTC. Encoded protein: CASSLGGAKETQYF.

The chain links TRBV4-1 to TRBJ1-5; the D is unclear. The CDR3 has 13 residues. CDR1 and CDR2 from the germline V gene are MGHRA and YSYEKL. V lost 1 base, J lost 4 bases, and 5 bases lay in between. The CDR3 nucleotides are TGCGCCAGCAGCCAAGTGGTGAATCAGCCCCAGCATTTT. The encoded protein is CASSQVVNQPQHF.

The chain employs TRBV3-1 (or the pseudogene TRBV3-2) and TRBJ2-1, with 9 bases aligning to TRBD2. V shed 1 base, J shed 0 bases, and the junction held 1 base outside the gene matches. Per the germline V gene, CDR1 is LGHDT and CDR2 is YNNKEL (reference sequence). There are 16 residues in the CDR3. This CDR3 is CASSQGLADSYNEQFF. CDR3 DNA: TGTGCCAGCAGCCAAGGACTAGCGGACTCCTACAATGAGCAGTTCTTC.